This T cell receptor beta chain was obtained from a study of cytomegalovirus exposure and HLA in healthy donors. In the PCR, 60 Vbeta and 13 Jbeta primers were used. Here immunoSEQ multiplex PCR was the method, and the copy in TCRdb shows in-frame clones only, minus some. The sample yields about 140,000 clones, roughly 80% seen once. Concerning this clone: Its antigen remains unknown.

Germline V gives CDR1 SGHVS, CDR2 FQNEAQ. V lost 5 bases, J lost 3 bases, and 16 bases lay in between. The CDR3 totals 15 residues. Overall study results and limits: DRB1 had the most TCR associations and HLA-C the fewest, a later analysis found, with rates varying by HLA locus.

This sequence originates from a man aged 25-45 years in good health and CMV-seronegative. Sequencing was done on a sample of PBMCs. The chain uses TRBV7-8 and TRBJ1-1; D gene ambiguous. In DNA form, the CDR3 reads TGTGCCAGCAGCATGACCGCGGGGAGGGACACTGAAGCTTTCTTT. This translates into CASSMTAGRDTEAFF.